This TCR beta chain was identified in a study of blood T cell repertoires in COVID-19. TCRdb keeps only in-frame clones here, not all; method: immunoSEQ multiplex PCR. The sample comprises more than 30,000 clones, more than 70% of which are singletons, and about 0.55% rests with the top ten. Input material: peripheral blood. This sequence originates from a woman aged 40-49 years with active or convalescent COVID-19.

The CDR3 DNA reads as TGTGCCAGCTCACCACCAAGAAGGACAGGGGGAAACACTGAAGCTTTCTTT. Protein: CASSPPRRTGGNTEAFF. The V call is TRBV18, the J call TRBJ1-1; 10 nucleotides match TRBD1. The germline CDR1 and CDR2 sequences are KGHSH and LQKENI. V was pared by 0 bases and J by 2 bases, with 6 bases of the junction left unmatched. CDR3 length: 17 residues.